This is a list of T cell receptor beta chains from one sample in a study of T cell repertoires in cytomegalovirus infection. TCRdb reprocessed the reads via MiXCR and lists one record per CDR3 protein. The sample includes roughly 200,000 distinct CDR3 sequences, about a sixth of them seen just once. The specimen was CD8+ T cells from PBMCs. These receptors were collected from a human donor in good health (CMV status not recorded). Some clones in this sample may be carry-over from other donors' samples. The CDR3 runs from the conserved cysteine through the conserved F or W.

>TRBV4-1|TRBJ1-5|16
CASSPHLRAGNQPQHF
>TRBV7-9|TRBJ2-7|16
CASSLTGLAGNYEQYF
>TRBV27|TRBJ1-5|14
CASSLGPINQPQHF
>TRBV20-1|TRBJ2-7|13
CSARDPSGVEQYF
>TRBV9|TRBJ2-7|12
CASSPREYEQYF
>TRBV27|TRBJ1-2|13
CASSDQPNYGYTF
>TRBV7-2|TRBJ1-2|16
CASSPSWAADYYGYTF
>TRBV28|TRBJ1-6|12
CASSLAWDSLHF
>TRBV7-9|TRBJ2-7|15
CASSSQGTGPYEQYF
>TRBV4-2|TRBJ1-3|19
CASSQDSGRRSDSGNTIYF
>TRBV6-6|TRBJ1-1|15
CASSYSAGGRTEAFF
>TRBV12-3/TRBV12-4|TRBJ2-3|14
CASSRVAGTDTQYF
>TRBV7-9|TRBJ1-1|15
CASSSRTDPGTEAFF
>TRBV7-2|TRBJ2-1|15
CASSLDPSHYNEQFF
>TRBV7-2|TRBJ1-4|11
CASSFDEKLFF
>TRBV7-9|TRBJ1-1|15
CASSSGDRTNTEAFF
>TRBV4-1|TRBJ2-5|15
CASSHGTSGDETQYF
>TRBV4-1|TRBJ2-1|17
CASSQGELAWSGNEQFF
>TRBV4-2|TRBJ1-1|13
CASSPSEITEAFF
>TRBV20-1|TRBJ2-1|14
CSANGQGPLDEQFF
>TRBV2|TRBJ1-5|15
CASSVGVGTNQPQHF
>TRBV7-6|TRBJ1-1|15
CASSYTVGLNTEAFF
>TRBV7-2|TRBJ2-7|14
CASSLSGGAYEQYF
>TRBV29-1|TRBJ1-1|13
CSVDAREGAEAFF
>TRBV6-2/TRBV6-3|TRBJ1-1|14
CASNPRGYWVEAFF
>TRBV4-1|TRBJ2-7|13
CASSHVNSYEQYF
>TRBV11-1|TRBJ1-1|12
CASKAGNTEAFF
>TRBV7-8|TRBJ2-1|11
CASSLVGEQFF
>TRBV7-2|TRBJ1-4|17
CASSLVIFGEGNEKLFF
>TRBV20-1|TRBJ2-1|12
CSASKGADEQFF
>TRBV6-8|TRBJ2-6|16
CASSSPGRSGANVLTF
>TRBV7-2|TRBJ1-3|19
CASSSPLPTGPVSGNTIYF
>TRBV6-1|TRBJ1-2|12
CASSPTPRGYTF
>TRBV4-1|TRBJ1-5|18
CASSQGPDRALGNQPQHF
>TRBV24-1|TRBJ2-3|16
CATSDSGQAFADTQYF
>TRBV7-9|TRBJ2-7|14
CASSLDWGLNEQYF
>TRBV2|TRBJ2-7|13
CASSDWGGYEQYF
>TRBV23-1|TRBJ2-7|13
CASSQSGANEQYF
>TRBV28|TRBJ2-1|14
CASSFPSGDNEQFF
>TRBV7-6|TRBJ1-1|14
CASSINRENTEAFF
>TRBV6-5|TRBJ2-3|15
CASSGIRQGSDTQYF
>TRBV20-1|TRBJ1-1|14
CSAGLQGATTEAFF
>TRBV20-1|TRBJ1-2|16
CSARDLIQGINYGYTF
>TRBV6-5|TRBJ1-1|13
CASSYSEDKGAFF
>TRBV6-1|TRBJ1-3|13
CASSEEIGNTIYF
>TRBV29-1|TRBJ2-1|18
CSVEDRGSGGLSYNEQFF
>TRBV7-8|TRBJ2-7|12
CASIKQGNEQYF
>TRBV7-2|TRBJ2-3|15
CASSSTTGSTDTQYF
>TRBV7-2|TRBJ1-1|12
CATIAGGTEAFF
>TRBV7-2|TRBJ1-2|16
CASSPRRDRGDYGYTF
>TRBV12-3/TRBV12-4|TRBJ2-2|14
CASNPGRNTGELFF
>TRBV2|TRBJ2-5|13
CASPTGMQETQYF
>TRBV7-9|TRBJ2-1|14
CASSSEQYRVEQFF